This T cell receptor (beta chain) was sequenced in a study of beta chain features in type 1 diabetes. Whole-study context: Cell yields, age and gender were similar between patients and healthy donors.

As concerns this clone: Its target is not known.

Study observations and caveats: A moderate, significant TCRB CDR3 shortening appeared in type 1 diabetes across four CD4+ subsets.

The CDR3 runs 13 residues. Trimming removed 6 bases from V and 0 bases from J, with 7 bases in between. Germline values: CDR1 MNHEY, CDR2 SMNVEV (reference sequence). The study reverse transcribed the entire isolated RNA, so it sequenced expressed TCRB transcripts. Roughly 3.6 million reads, on average, came from each naive, central memory and regulatory T cell sample. Profiled with immunoSEQ multiplex PCR; TCRdb holds only in-frame clones, not every one. This sample carries fewer than 300,000 clones, 20% of them seen once, and the ten largest clones take 0.028%. The sequenced material came from naive CD4+ T cells from blood. The receptor's source is a woman between 35 and 50 years old with type 1 diabetes. The chain joins TRBV27 to TRBJ2-3; D call uncertain. CDR3 DNA sequence: TGTGCCAGCAGGGAGATTAGCACAGATACGCAGTATTTT. This sequence encodes CASREISTDTQYF.